This TCR beta chain was obtained from a study of cytomegalovirus exposure and HLA in healthy donors. The PCR employed 60 Vbeta primers together with 13 Jbeta primers. Authors' processing steps: Some 80 million unique TCR beta chains, 9.5 million to 14 million shared, were counted in a later analysis. Here immunoSEQ multiplex PCR was the method, and the copy in TCRdb shows in-frame clones only, minus some. V and J calls and clone size are those listed in that table; D and trimming were worked out from the DNA. Recorded for this sample: 100,000 to 150,000 clones. V shed 11 bases and J 6 bases; nucleotides not matched to a gene: 13. CDR1 is SNHLY and CDR2 is FYNNEI in the germline V gene. CDR3 length: 15 residues. As for this clone: Its antigen is as yet unknown.

The study, taken as a whole, reports: A later analysis found TCR association rates differed by HLA locus, highest for DRB1 and lowest for HLA-C. Researchers reported that a few CMV-associated chains were confirmed in vitro as CMV antigen-specific. The likely origin of a cluster of highly shared sequence variants was a sequencing artifact.

What was sequenced was PBMCs. The origin of this receptor is a man in his forties or fifties in good health and CMV-seronegative. The V gene is TRBV2, the J gene TRBJ2-1, with 10 bases matching TRBD2. The CDR3 is CAGTEREGTGNEQFF. The CDR3 DNA sequence: TGTGCCGGAACAGAGCGGGAGGGCACGGGCAATGAGCAGTTCTTC.